These 17 T cell receptor beta chains came from one sample sequenced in a study of blood T cell repertoires in COVID-19. Produced via immunoSEQ multiplex PCR; TCRdb's table is partial and in-frame only. The sample records 85,000 to 130,000 clones, under 90% being singletons. The specimen was peripheral blood. The source is an older woman with acute or convalescent COVID-19.

The chain links TRBV5-1 to TRBJ1-5, with TRBD1 matching 8 bases. The V segment lost 3 bases and the J segment 7 bases; nucleotides outside the gene matches: 6. Germline CDR1 is SGHRS and CDR2 is YFSETQ. The CDR3 contains 14 residues. The CDR3 nucleotides are TGCGCCAGCAGCTACGGACAGGGAGGACAGCCCCAGCATTTT. Translated: CASSYGQGGQPQHF.

The V gene is TRBV10-3, the J gene TRBJ1-6; 12 bases line up with TRBD1. The germline V gene has CDR1 ENHRY and CDR2 SYGVKD. CDR3 size: 18 residues. V shed 8 bases, J shed 7 bases, and the junction held 15 bases outside the gene matches. The CDR3 here is CAIGSGTGGFFSNSPLHF. CDR3 sequence (DNA): TGTGCCATCGGCTCCGGGACAGGGGGCTTCTTCTCCAATTCACCCCTCCACTTT.

V is TRBV5-1 and J is TRBJ2-5, with 9 bases matching TRBD1. Germline values: CDR1 SGHRS, CDR2 YFSETQ. J gave up 5 bases and V 4 bases, and 6 bases lay outside the gene matches. The CDR3 has 14 residues. CDR3 amino acids: CASSRGTGSETQYF. The CDR3, as DNA: TGCGCCAGCAGCAGGGGGACAGGGTCGGAGACCCAGTACTTC.

This rearrangement joins TRBV27 to TRBJ2-7, with D maybe TRBD1 (6 bases). The CDR3 has 16 residues. The germline V gene encodes CDR1 MNHEY and CDR2 SMNVEV (reference sequence). Trimming took 6 bases from V and 2 from J, leaving 20 bases between them. The CDR3 region is CASSNKGHLDPYEQYF. The DNA for the CDR3 is TGTGCCAGCAGCAACAAGGGACACCTGGACCCCTACGAGCAGTACTTC.

The genes are TRBV7-6 and TRBJ1-1; D might be TRBD1 (5 bases). Germline lookup yields CDR1 SGHVS and CDR2 FNYEAQ. V lost 4 bases, J lost 3 bases, and 12 bases lay in between. The CDR3 spans 14 residues. The CDR3 loop is CASSSRLRDTEAFF. The CDR3 DNA reads as TGTGCCAGCAGCTCCCGACTCAGGGACACTGAAGCTTTCTTT.

V gene TRBV10-2 combines with J gene TRBJ1-6; D is uncertain. V was trimmed by 2 bases and J by 3 bases, leaving 5 bases between them. The CDR3 is made up of 14 amino acids. Looked up from germline, CDR1 is WSHSY and CDR2 is SAAADI. The CDR3 DNA reads as TGCGCCAGCAGTGAGGGCAGCTATAATTCACCCCTCCACTTT. It yields the protein CASSEGSYNSPLHF.

The J gene is TRBJ1-2, the V gene TRBV29-1; no reliable D call. Germline V CDR1 and CDR2: SQVTM, ANQGSEA. V was cut by 4 bases and J by 0 bases, with 15 bases left in between. The length of the CDR3 is 15 residues. CDR3 DNA sequence: TGCAGCGTTGGTGGTTCTGATGGGCCTAACTATGGCTACACCTTC. It is translated as CSVGGSDGPNYGYTF.

CDR3 bases: TGCGCCAGCAGCTTGGGGCAGGCCAATCAGCCCCAGCATTTT. This encodes CASSLGQANQPQHF. The chain recombines TRBV5-1 with TRBJ1-5; D remains ambiguous. V was trimmed by 0 bases and J by 3 bases, leaving 7 bases between them. The germline gives CDR1 SGHRS, CDR2 YFSETQ. The CDR3 has 14 residues.

This clone was detected a few times. This chain connects TRBV7-9 to TRBJ1-2; D uncertain. The CDR3 runs 12 residues. V was clipped by 9 bases and J by 1 base, with 9 bases between them. Germline lookup yields CDR1 SEHNR and CDR2 FQNEAQ (reference sequence). The CDR3: CAREEVNYGYTF. In DNA, the CDR3 is TGTGCCAGGGAGGAGGTTAACTATGGCTACACCTTC. The whole variable domain, remainder taken from reference TRBV7-9 and TRBJ1-2, is DTGVSQNPRHKITKRGQNVTFRCDPISEHNRLYWYRQTLGQGPEFLTYFQNEAQLEKSRLLSDRFSAERPKGSFSTLEIQRTEQGDSAMYLCAREEVNYGYTFGSGTRLTVV.

The chain combines TRBV11-2 with TRBJ1-2, with D maybe TRBD1 (6 bases). Germline values: CDR1 SGHAT, CDR2 FQNNGV. The CDR3 is made up of 13 amino acids. V dropped 3 bases and J dropped 5 bases, with 10 bases sitting between them. CDR3 nucleotides: TGTGCCAGCAGCTTGGGGGCAGCATATGGCTACACCTTC. Translating gives CASSLGAAYGYTF.

The chain carries TRBV27 and TRBJ2-7; TRBD2 matches 11 bases. CDR1 and CDR2 (germline): MNHEY, SMNVEV (reference sequence). The CDR3 is 16 residues long. The J segment lost 3 bases and the V segment lost 5 bases, leaving 9 bases of the junction unmatched. The CDR3 DNA follows: TGTGCCAGCAGTCCTACTAGCGGGAGATCGGACTACGAGCAGTACTTC. Its translation is CASSPTSGRSDYEQYF.

The chain links TRBV23-1 to TRBJ2-4, with TRBD1 as a possible D gene (5 bases). TRBV23-1 is placed among ORFs of uncertain function. V lost 7 bases and J lost 0, with 25 bases in between. CDR3 length: 19 amino acids. In DNA form, the CDR3 reads TGCGCCAGCACTACAGTCACGGACACCTCTTCCTTAGCCAAAAACATTCAGTACTTC. It is translated as CASTTVTDTSSLAKNIQYF.

The chain couples TRBV19 to TRBJ2-1, with 9 bases identical to TRBD2. The V segment lost 4 bases and the J segment 6 bases; nucleotides outside the gene matches: 7. Germline V gene sequence: CDR1 LNHDA, CDR2 SQIVND (reference sequence). This CDR3 spans 15 amino acids. CDR3 sequence: CASSNSGGYSNEQFF. The CDR3 coding sequence is TGTGCCAGTAGTAATAGCGGGGGTTACAGCAATGAGCAGTTCTTC.

The chain has TRBV19 and TRBJ1-2; 7 bases are shared with TRBD1. CDR3 length: 13 amino acids. Germline V gene lookup returns CDR1 LNHDA and CDR2 SQIVND (reference sequence). V shed 7 bases, J shed 7 bases, and the junction held 9 bases outside the gene matches. The CDR3 region is CASTDRDLGGYTF. CDR3 DNA sequence: TGTGCCAGTACAGACAGGGACTTGGGTGGCTACACCTTC. Full variable domain (remainder filled in from reference TRBV19 and TRBJ1-2): DGGITQSPKYLFRKEGQNVTLSCEQNLNHDAMYWYRQDPGQGLRLIYYSQIVNDFQKGDIAEGYSVSREKKESFPLTVTSAQKNPTAFYLCASTDRDLGGYTFGSGTRLTVV.

In its sample, this clone was seen once. V and J are TRBV28 and TRBJ1-1; no clear D gene. CDR3 size: 13 residues. Germline CDR1 reads MDHEN; CDR2 reads SYDVKM. V was shortened by 6 bases and J by 1 base, with 9 bases between the two germline ends. CDR3 bases: TGTGCCAGCAGAATTACACCGAACACTGAAGCTTTCTTT. Translated: CASRITPNTEAFF. Full variable domain (missing parts from reference TRBV28 and TRBJ1-1): DVKVTQSSRYLVKRTGEKVFLECVQDMDHENMFWYRQDPGLGLRLIYFSYDVKMKEKGDIPEGYSVSREKKERFSLILESASTNQTSMYLCASRITPNTEAFFGQGTRLTVV.

The V and J genes are TRBV7-2 and TRBJ2-3; no clear D gene. This CDR3 contains 12 residues. V shed 5 bases and J shed 3 bases, with 6 bases lying between them. The germline V gene encodes CDR1 SGHTA and CDR2 FQGNSA. CDR3 sequence: CASSLYTDTQYF. The CDR3 region has the DNA TGTGCCAGCAGCCTTTATACAGATACGCAGTATTTT.

The chain uses TRBV7-3 and TRBJ2-1, with 8 bases matching TRBD2. The CDR3 has 16 residues. The trim removed 2 bases at V and 6 bases at J, leaving 9 bases unmatched. Looked up from germline, CDR1 is SGHTA and CDR2 is FQGTGA. The CDR3 DNA is TGTGCCAGCAGCTTATTAGGAGCGGGAGTACTCAATGAGCAGTTCTTC. This translates into CASSLLGAGVLNEQFF.